Following are 4 T cell receptor beta chains from one sample sequenced in a study of blood T cells in healthy people across ages. Then a second PCR, running about 6 to 12 cycles, was carried out with a sample-barcoded 5' primer and a J-beta primer mix. TCRdb reprocessed the 5' RACE reads via MiXCR and lists one record per CDR3 protein. The table has approximately 1,000,000 distinct CDR3 sequences, under 45% seen once. The specimen was blood. The receptors derive from an older woman in good health.

This clonotype was seen more than once but under ten times. V gene TRBV29-1 combines with J gene TRBJ2-7; 8 nucleotides align to TRBD1. The length of the CDR3 is 12 residues. V was pared by 4 bases and J by 6 bases, with 5 bases of the junction left unmatched. Per the germline V gene, CDR1 is SQVTM and CDR2 is ANQGSEA. DNA for the CDR3: TGCAGCGTTGGCTTGGGGACAGGCGAGCAGTACTTC. This codes for CSVGLGTGEQYF.

The J gene is TRBJ2-3, the V gene TRBV20-1, with 10 bases identical to TRBD2. The CDR3 has 16 amino acids. Germline trimming cut 2 bases from V and 4 bases from J; bases unmatched to any gene: 9. Germline CDR1 DFQATT, CDR2 SNEGSKA (reference sequence). Here the CDR3 reads CSARIGASGSSDTQYF. In DNA form, the CDR3 reads TGCAGTGCTAGAATAGGGGCTAGCGGGAGTTCAGATACGCAGTATTTT.

This clonotype was observed a handful of times. This chain links TRBV6-5 with TRBJ2-1; D unresolved. The CDR3 consists of 14 residues. Trimming left V 2 bases short and J 2 bases short, with 7 bases between. Germline CDR1 reads MNHEY; CDR2 reads SVGAGI. The DNA for the CDR3 is TGTGCCAGCAGTTACGGCGACACCTACAATGAGCAGTTCTTC. It specifies CASSYGDTYNEQFF.

The gene calls are TRBV7-7 and TRBJ2-1; 8 nucleotides align to TRBD2. This CDR3 region has 15 residues. V shed 5 bases and J 10 bases; nucleotides not matched to a gene: 13. Germline CDR1 is SSHAT and CDR2 is FNYEAQ (reference sequence). CDR3 residues: CASSPHSGVAYEQFF. CDR3 DNA sequence: TGTGCCAGCAGCCCACATAGCGGGGTAGCCTACGAGCAGTTCTTC.